This T cell receptor beta chain came from a study of T cells after posttransplantation cyclophosphamide. Points from the study as a whole: Blood and skin or GI T cell repertoires showed limited TRB overlap.

CDR1 and CDR2 from the germline V gene are LNHDA and SQIVND (reference sequence). CDR3 length: 14 residues. V lost 5 bases, J lost 0 bases, and 8 bases lay in between. Data came from immunoSEQ multiplex PCR; TCRdb stores just in-frame clones and leaves some out. The sample has about 36,000 clones, none seen only once. This clone was found many times. The antigen remains undetermined. Sequencing used PBMCs. The J gene is TRBJ1-5, the V gene TRBV19, with D uncertain. The sequence was collected from a girl aged 10 to 17 in good health, CMV-negative, and a related stem cell transplant donor. The CDR3 sequence is CASSWQISNQPQHF. CDR3 nucleotide sequence: TGTGCCAGTAGTTGGCAGATTAGCAATCAGCCCCAGCATTTT.